This TCR beta chain was sequenced during a study of blood T cell repertoires in COVID-19. TCRdb's table, derived via immunoSEQ multiplex PCR, lists solely in-frame clones and lacks some. The repertoire holds roughly 150,000 clones, with 70% to 90% as singletons. This CDR3 spans 16 amino acids. Germline-derived CDR1 and CDR2 are SGHTA and FQGNSA. Unmatched junction bases numbered 6, after V lost 5 bases and J lost 2 bases. The source material was PBMCs or T cells enriched from blood (not recorded which). The chain joins TRBV7-2 to TRBJ2-6; the match to TRBD1 covers 7 bases. The clonotype comes from a man in his forties or fifties who had recovered from COVID-19. CDR3 nucleotides: TGTGCCAGCAGCATCAACAGGGGAACTGGGGCCAACGTCCTGACTTTC. Its translation is CASSINRGTGANVLTF.